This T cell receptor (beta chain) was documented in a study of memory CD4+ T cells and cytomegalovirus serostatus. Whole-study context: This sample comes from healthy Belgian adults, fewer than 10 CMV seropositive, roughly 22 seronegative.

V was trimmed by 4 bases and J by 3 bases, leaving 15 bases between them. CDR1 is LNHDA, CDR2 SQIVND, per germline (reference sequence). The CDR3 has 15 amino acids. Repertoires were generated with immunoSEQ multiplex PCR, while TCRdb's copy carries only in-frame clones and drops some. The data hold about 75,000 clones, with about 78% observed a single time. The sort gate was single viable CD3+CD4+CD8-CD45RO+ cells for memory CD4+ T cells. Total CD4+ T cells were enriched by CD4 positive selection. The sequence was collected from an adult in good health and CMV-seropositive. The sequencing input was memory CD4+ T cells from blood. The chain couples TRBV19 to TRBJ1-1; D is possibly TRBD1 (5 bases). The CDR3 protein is CASSTLRGMDTEAFF. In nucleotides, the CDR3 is TGTGCCAGTAGTACCCTGCGGGGCATGGACACTGAAGCTTTCTTT.